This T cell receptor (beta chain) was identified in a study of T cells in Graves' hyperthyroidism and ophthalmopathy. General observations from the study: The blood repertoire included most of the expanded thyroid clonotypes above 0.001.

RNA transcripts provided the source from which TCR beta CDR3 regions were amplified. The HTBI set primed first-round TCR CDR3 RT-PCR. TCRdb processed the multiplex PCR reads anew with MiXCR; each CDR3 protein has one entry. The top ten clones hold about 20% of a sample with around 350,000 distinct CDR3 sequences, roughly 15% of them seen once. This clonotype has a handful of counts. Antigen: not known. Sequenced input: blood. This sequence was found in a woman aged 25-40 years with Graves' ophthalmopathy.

The CDR3 spells CASSLAGSFGNTIYF. In DNA, the CDR3 is TGTGCCAGCAGCTTGGCCGGCAGTTTTGGAAACACCATATATTTT. The rearrangement links TRBV5-4 to TRBJ1-3; D is ambiguous. V dropped 0 bases and J dropped 3 bases, with 10 bases sitting between them. The CDR3 extends over 15 amino acids. Per germline, CDR1 SGHNT and CDR2 YYREEE (reference sequence).